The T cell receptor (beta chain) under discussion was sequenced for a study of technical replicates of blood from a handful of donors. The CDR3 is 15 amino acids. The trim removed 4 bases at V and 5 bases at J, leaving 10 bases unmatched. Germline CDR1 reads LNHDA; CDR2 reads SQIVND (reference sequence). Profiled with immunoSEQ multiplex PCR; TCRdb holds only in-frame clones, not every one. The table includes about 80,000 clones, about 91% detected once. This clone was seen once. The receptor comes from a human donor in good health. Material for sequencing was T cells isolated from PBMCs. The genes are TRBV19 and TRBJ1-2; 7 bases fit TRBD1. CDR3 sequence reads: CASSKGQARAYGYTF. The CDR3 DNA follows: TGTGCCAGTAGTAAAGGACAGGCGAGGGCGTATGGCTACACCTTC.